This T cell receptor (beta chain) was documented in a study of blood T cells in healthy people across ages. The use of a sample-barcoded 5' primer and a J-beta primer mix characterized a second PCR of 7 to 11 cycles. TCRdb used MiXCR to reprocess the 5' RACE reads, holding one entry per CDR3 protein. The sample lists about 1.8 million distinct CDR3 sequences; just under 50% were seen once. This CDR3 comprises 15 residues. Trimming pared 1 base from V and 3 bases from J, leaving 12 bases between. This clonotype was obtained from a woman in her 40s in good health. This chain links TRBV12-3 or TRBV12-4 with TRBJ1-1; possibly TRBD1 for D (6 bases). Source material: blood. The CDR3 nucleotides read TGTGCCAGCAGTTTAGACAGGGAATTAGACACTGAAGCTTTCTTT. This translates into CASSLDRELDTEAFF.